This TCR beta chain was captured in a study of regulatory T cells in long-lasting Graves disease. Study overall: The study counted Graves' disease as persistent given over 5 years of antithyroid drugs and positive TSH receptor antibodies. General study results and limits: TRBV28 was favored in persistent disease, as were TRBJ1-2 and TRBJ2-5.

Arm-PCR of CDR3 regions and iRepertoire HTBI primers were the basis on which TCR beta libraries were built. Each CDR3 protein gets one entry after TCRdb re-called the multiplex PCR reads with MiXCR. The sample includes roughly 450,000 distinct CDR3 sequences, roughly 23% of them seen just once. As to this clonotype: The antigen is not known.

J lost 5 bases, V lost 7 bases, and 10 bases had no gene match. Germline CDR1 is LNHDA and CDR2 is SQIVND (reference sequence). CDR3 length: 15 amino acids. This sample's time point: persistent/refractory GD, antithyroid drugs over 5 years with positive TRAb. The TCR library used RNA extracted from PBMCs. Graves' disease diagnoses followed American Thyroid Association guidelines. This TCR was recovered from a female donor with Graves disease. The material was peripheral blood mononuclear cells (PBMCs), obtained when the disease was refractory, from a patient treated with antithyroid drugs. The rearrangement joins TRBV19 to TRBJ2-2; 7 nucleotides align to TRBD2. DNA of the CDR3: TGTGCCAGTATAGCGACTAGCTCTTGGACCGGGGAGCTGTTTTTT. Its translation: CASIATSSWTGELFF.